The 20 T cell receptor beta chains listed next were all sequenced from one sample in a study of blood T cell repertoires in COVID-19. Produced via immunoSEQ multiplex PCR; TCRdb's table is partial and in-frame only. The table lists approximately 110,000 clones, around 85% of them singletons. The material sequenced was peripheral blood. These receptors originate from a woman over 75 with COVID-19, enrolled during active disease.

This sequence joins TRBV4-3 and TRBJ2-1, with 9 positions matching TRBD2. CDR3 size: 15 residues. Germline loops: CDR1 LGHNA, CDR2 YSLEER. With 4 bases clipped from V and 2 bases from J, the junction kept 3 bases outside the gene matches. CDR3 sequence (DNA): TGCGCCAGCAGCCGGGGACTAGCAGCCTACAATGAGCAGTTCTTC. This sequence encodes CASSRGLAAYNEQFF.

The J gene is TRBJ1-1, the V gene TRBV5-1; D gene ambiguous. The CDR3 covers 13 residues. Germline V CDR1 and CDR2: SGHRS, YFSETQ. V was cut by 6 bases and J by 1 base, with 10 bases left in between. CDR3 sequence reads: CASNLAENTEAFF. CDR3 DNA sequence: TGCGCCAGCAATTTGGCAGAGAACACTGAAGCTTTCTTT.

The rearrangement joins TRBV3-1 (or the pseudogene TRBV3-2) to TRBJ2-3; D uncertain. The CDR3 sequence is 13 residues long. Trimming cost V 4 bases and J 5 bases, with 10 bases left between them. In germline, CDR1 is LGHDT, CDR2 YNNKEL (reference sequence). CDR3 in DNA: TGTGCCAGCAGCCTAATGGTCGGAGATACGCAGTATTTT. Residues: CASSLMVGDTQYF.

V is TRBV28 and J is TRBJ1-2; possible D gene TRBD1, 6 bases. The CDR3 totals 13 residues. Germline CDR1 reads MDHEN; CDR2 reads SYDVKM. Trimming shortened V by 5 bases and J by 4 bases, and 11 bases separated the two germline ends. This CDR3 is CASSVGQIYGYTF. The CDR3 coding sequence is TGTGCCAGCAGTGTAGGACAGATCTATGGCTACACCTTC.

This clone was detected once. The J gene is TRBJ2-5, the V gene TRBV24-1, with 12 nucleotides matching TRBD1. The V gene's germline CDR1 is KGHDR and CDR2 SFDVKD. The CDR3 is 15 amino acids. The V gene end was trimmed by 2 bases and the J gene end by 4 bases; junction bases not matched to a gene: 1. This CDR3 reads CATSDSGQGAETQYF. CDR3 sequence (DNA): TGTGCCACCAGTGATTCGGGACAGGGGGCAGAGACCCAGTACTTC.

This chain links TRBV19 with TRBJ2-2; TRBD1 is a possible D gene (6 bases). The germline gives CDR1 LNHDA, CDR2 SQIVND (reference sequence). V dropped 5 bases and J dropped 4 bases, with 8 bases sitting between them. The CDR3 runs 13 residues. In nucleotides, the CDR3 is TGTGCCAGTAGTCAGGGGCGCACCGGGGAGCTGTTTTTT. It codes for CASSQGRTGELFF.

This chain links TRBV4-2 with TRBJ1-1; the D is unclear. V lost 0 bases and J lost 1, with 3 bases in between. Germline CDR1 and CDR2: LGHNA and YNFKEQ. The CDR3 covers 13 residues. CDR3 nucleotide sequence: TGTGCCAGCAGCCAAGATCGGAACACTGAAGCTTTCTTT. Its translation: CASSQDRNTEAFF.

This chain connects TRBV7-2 to TRBJ2-3; D not resolved. CDR1 and CDR2 (germline): SGHTA, FQGNSA. This CDR3 is 11 amino acids long. The V and J ends lost 6 bases and 5 bases respectively, with 6 bases between them. In nucleotides, the CDR3 is TGTGCCAGCAGGACTGGAGATACGCAGTATTTT. It encodes CASRTGDTQYF. Together with reference TRBV7-2 and TRBJ2-3, the CDR3 gives the full variable domain: GAGVSQSPSNKVTEKGKDVELRCDPISGHTALYWYRQSLGQGLEFLIYFQGNSAPDKSGLPSDRFSAERTGGSVSTLTIQRTQQEDSAVYLCASRTGDTQYFGPGTRLTVL.

The rearrangement uses TRBV18 and TRBJ2-1, with 12 nucleotides matching TRBD2. CDR1 KGHSH and CDR2 LQKENI come from the germline V gene. The CDR3 spans 20 residues. J lost 1 base, V lost 3 bases, and 13 bases had no gene match. The CDR3 spells CASSPVFALAGGASYNEQFF. In DNA form, the CDR3 reads TGTGCCAGCTCACCGGTGTTCGCACTAGCGGGAGGTGCTTCCTACAATGAGCAGTTCTTC. Complete variable domain (other parts from reference TRBV18 and TRBJ2-1): NAGVMQNPRHLVRRRGQEARLRCSPMKGHSHVYWYRQLPEEGLKFMVYLQKENIIDESGMPKERFSAEFPKEGPSILRIQQVVRGDSAAYFCASSPVFALAGGASYNEQFFGPGTRLTVL.

This chain joins TRBV5-4 and TRBJ1-2; TRBD1 aligns across 8 bases. V trimming: 3 bases; J trimming: 4 bases; junction bases outside the gene matches: 5. Germline assignment: CDR1 SGHNT and CDR2 YYREEE (reference sequence). CDR3 length equals 14 residues. The CDR3 sequence: CASSSPGQAYGYTF. The CDR3 DNA follows: TGTGCCAGCAGCTCCCCGGGACAGGCCTATGGCTACACCTTC.

The CDR3 sequence: CASSQARVNTIYF. The DNA of the CDR3 is TGTGCCAGCAGCCAAGCGAGGGTAAACACCATATATTTT. The rearrangement links TRBV14 to TRBJ1-3; D is uncertain. V shed 1 base and J shed 6 bases, with 7 bases lying between them. This CDR3 contains 13 residues. Germline V gene lookup returns CDR1 SGHDN and CDR2 FVKESK.

The chain joins TRBV7-8 to TRBJ1-2; 7 positions agree with TRBD1. This CDR3 contains 16 residues. V shed 6 bases, J shed 0 bases, and the junction held 10 bases outside the gene matches. Per germline, CDR1 SGHVS and CDR2 FQNEAQ. Written as DNA, the CDR3 is TGTGCCAGCAGTCCTACACAGGGGACAGCTAACTATGGCTACACCTTC. Translation: CASSPTQGTANYGYTF. Using reference TRBV7-8 and TRBJ1-2 for the parts outside the CDR3, the full variable domain is GAGVSQSPRYKVAKRGQDVALRCDPISGHVSLFWYQQALGQGPEFLTYFQNEAQLDKSGLPSDRFFAERPEGSVSTLKIQRTQQEDSAVYLCASSPTQGTANYGYTFGSGTRLTVV.

In this sample, this clone turned up once. The chain uses TRBV4-2 and TRBJ2-1; 11 bases fit TRBD2. With 1 base clipped from V and 5 bases from J, the junction kept 10 bases outside the gene matches. Germline values: CDR1 LGHNA, CDR2 YNFKEQ. This CDR3 comprises 18 residues. The CDR3 DNA reads as TGTGCCAGCAGCCAAGGAACTAGCGGGGGCGGGTTAGACAATGAGCAGTTCTTC. It translates to CASSQGTSGGGLDNEQFF.

The V gene is TRBV5-4, the J gene TRBJ1-2, with a tentative D call TRBD1 (5 bases). The germline CDR1 and CDR2 sequences are SGHNT and YYREEE (reference sequence). The CDR3 covers 14 residues. The V and J ends lost 1 base and 0 bases respectively, with 7 bases between them. The CDR3 DNA is TGTGCCAGCAGCTTGCAGGGTGCTAACTATGGCTACACCTTC. This gives the protein CASSLQGANYGYTF.

V usage is TRBV12-3 or TRBV12-4 and J usage is TRBJ2-5, with D possibly being TRBD2 (6 bases). Trimming took off 6 bases at V and 4 bases at J, with 12 bases between the two ends. CDR3 length: 13 amino acids. In DNA, the CDR3 is TGTGCCAGCAGGGGGACTCCGGGAGAGACCCAGTACTTC. Translating it yields CASRGTPGETQYF.

CDR3 region: CASSPYTGAGNTIYF. In DNA, the CDR3 is TGTGCCAGCAGCCCCTATACAGGGGCTGGAAACACCATATATTTT. This chain uses TRBV13 with TRBJ1-3; 7 bases fit TRBD1. J gave up 2 bases and V 5 bases, and 6 bases lay outside the gene matches. The CDR3 has 15 amino acids. Germline lookup yields CDR1 PRHDT and CDR2 FYEKMQ (reference sequence).

V usage is TRBV19 and J usage is TRBJ2-1, with 7 bases fitting TRBD2. V was clipped by 5 bases and J by 4 bases; unmatched bases: 2. The CDR3 spans 13 residues. The germline V gene encodes CDR1 LNHDA and CDR2 SQIVND (reference sequence). The CDR3 nucleotides read TGTGCCAGTAGTCGCGGGAGTTACAATGAGCAGTTCTTC. It translates to CASSRGSYNEQFF.

The chain recombines TRBV4-3 with TRBJ1-2, with 10 positions matching TRBD1. V lost 1 base to trimming and J lost 6 bases; unmatched junction nucleotides: 8. The V gene's germline CDR1 is LGHNA and CDR2 YSLEER. The CDR3 totals 16 residues. This CDR3 is CASSQVRTGGPHGYTF. CDR3 sequence (DNA): TGCGCCAGCAGCCAAGTTAGGACAGGGGGACCTCATGGCTACACCTTC.

The chain carries TRBV7-3 and TRBJ2-1, with a weak D call TRBD2 (6 bases). V was shortened by 2 bases and J by 5 bases, with 16 bases between the two germline ends. The CDR3 loop spans 16 amino acids. CDR1 and CDR2 (germline): SGHTA, FQGTGA. CDR3: CASSLGPGTSDNEQFF. The CDR3 DNA reads as TGTGCCAGCAGCTTAGGGCCCGGGACTTCAGACAATGAGCAGTTCTTC.

This clone has more than one count but fewer than ten. The chain is built from TRBV7-2 and TRBJ1-5; weak D call: TRBD1 (5 bases). Germline values: CDR1 SGHTA, CDR2 FQGNSA. V lost 2 bases, J lost 5 bases, and 7 bases lay in between. The CDR3 runs to 13 residues. The CDR3 bases are TGTGCCAGCAGCTTAATAGGGGATCAGCCCCAGCATTTT. It translates to CASSLIGDQPQHF.